This T cell receptor (beta chain) emerged from a study of CD4 and CD8 cells across lung adenocarcinoma regions. The CDR3 consists of 13 residues. With 5 bases removed from V and 8 bases from J, the gap between germline ends came to 13 bases. The germline V gene encodes CDR1 MNHEY and CDR2 SVGAGI. This clonotype was seen a single time. Each CDR3 protein gets one entry after TCRdb re-called the PCR reads with MiXCR. The profile shows roughly 13,000 distinct CDR3 sequences, less than 60% of them singletons. The source material was CD8+ T cells from the margin of a lung tumor. The V gene is TRBV6-5, the J gene TRBJ2-1; D is possibly TRBD1 or TRBD2 (6 bases each). This TCR was recovered from a female donor with lung adenocarcinoma. The CD4 and CD8 labels of this study may be unreliable. In DNA, the CDR3 is TGTGCCAGCAGTATCGAGGGGGGTTATGAGCAGTTCTTC. It codes for CASSIEGGYEQFF.